These 9 T cell receptor beta chains were sequenced from one sample in a study of cytomegalovirus exposure and HLA in healthy donors. Primers: 60 Vbeta forward and 13 Jbeta reverse. Generated by immunoSEQ multiplex PCR, the TCRdb table keeps only in-frame clones and is missing some. There are 150,000 to 200,000 clones in the sample; 80% occur only once, and 6% to 7.5% lies in the top ten. The sequenced material came from PBMCs. The receptors derive from a man aged 25-45 years in good health and CMV-seropositive.

The chain carries TRBV6-6 and TRBJ1-4, with D possibly TRBD1 on 5 matching bases. Per germline, CDR1 MNHNY and CDR2 SVGAGI (reference sequence). Between the trimmed V and J ends, which lost 2 bases and 5 bases, there was a span of 12 bases. CDR3 size: 15 residues. DNA of the CDR3: TGTGCCAGCAGTTACCGACAGCGGGAGAATGAAAAACTGTTTTTT. Translated: CASSYRQRENEKLFF.

This clone has only a few counts. This sequence joins TRBV10-1 and TRBJ1-1; 7 bases align to TRBD1. Germline trimming cut 11 bases from V and 4 bases from J; bases unmatched to any gene: 7. Germline V gene data show CDR1 as WNHNN and CDR2 as SYGVQD (reference sequence). The CDR3 is made up of 12 amino acids. CDR3 loop: CAGRGRSTEAFF. CDR3 nucleotides: TGCGCCGGAAGGGGGCGTAGCACTGAAGCTTTCTTT.

J is TRBJ2-7 and V is TRBV6-5; tentatively, D is TRBD2 (5 bases). This CDR3 region has 15 residues. V lost 5 bases and J lost 3, with 17 bases in between. Germline V lookup: CDR1 MNHEY, CDR2 SVGAGI. CDR3 protein: CASSRGGNRLYEQYF. CDR3 DNA: TGTGCCAGCAGTCGTGGAGGAAACCGCCTCTACGAGCAGTACTTC.

V usage is TRBV4-2 and J usage is TRBJ2-7, with a weak D call TRBD2 (5 bases). V lost 4 bases and J lost 7, with 17 bases in between. The CDR3 contains 14 residues. Germline CDR1 reads LGHNA; CDR2 reads YNFKEQ. The CDR3 region has the DNA TGTGCCAGCAGCCCCGGACTCGGTTCGAGGGAGCAGTACTTC. Protein: CASSPGLGSREQYF.

V and J are TRBV11-2 and TRBJ2-7, with TRBD2 identical over 10 bases. V was clipped by 5 bases and J by 2 bases; unmatched bases: 3. The CDR3 spans 14 residues. Germline lookup yields CDR1 SGHAT and CDR2 FQNNGV. CDR3 sequence (DNA): TGTGCCAGCAGCCAACTAGCGGGGACCTACGAGCAGTACTTC. Translation gives CASSQLAGTYEQYF.

There are a few counts of this clone. The V gene is TRBV7-6, the J gene TRBJ2-1, with D possibly being TRBD2 (7 bases). This CDR3 is built from 15 residues. The germline V gene has CDR1 SGHVS and CDR2 FNYEAQ. Trimming stripped 4 bases from V and 5 bases from J, with 15 bases between. CDR3 bases: TGTGCCAGCAGCTCAACTGCGGGGGCGGACAATGAGCAGTTCTTC. Translation: CASSSTAGADNEQFF.

This clone was observed a few times. The gene calls are TRBV7-8 and TRBJ2-1, with 8 bases identical to TRBD2. Germline V gives CDR1 SGHVS, CDR2 FQNEAQ. The CDR3 extends over 16 amino acids. The ends lost 4 bases at V and 7 bases at J; junction bases unmatched: 12. The CDR3 reads CASSSNAGLGPNEQFF. CDR3 nucleotide sequence: TGTGCCAGCAGCTCCAACGCGGGACTAGGTCCAAATGAGCAGTTCTTC.

The J gene is TRBJ1-3, the V gene TRBV30, with D possibly TRBD1 on 5 matching bases. Germline V lookup: CDR1 GTSNPN, CDR2 SVGIG (reference sequence). CDR3 length equals 13 residues. V was pared by 4 bases and J by 2 bases, with 9 bases between. The CDR3 sequence is CAWTRQPGNTIYF. In nucleotides, the CDR3 is TGTGCCTGGACCCGACAGCCTGGAAACACCATATATTTT.

The chain couples TRBV5-1 to TRBJ2-5; D is uncertain. Trimming removed 1 base from V and 3 bases from J, with 7 bases in between. The germline V gene encodes CDR1 SGHRS and CDR2 YFSETQ. The CDR3 extends over 13 amino acids. CDR3 region: CASSLSQEETQYF. CDR3 in DNA: TGCGCCAGCAGCTTGTCGCAGGAAGAGACCCAGTACTTC. The full variable domain, rest sourced from reference TRBV5-1 and TRBJ2-5, is KAGVTQTPRYLIKTRGQQVTLSCSPISGHRSVSWYQQTPGQGLQFLFEYFSETQRNKGNFPGRFSGRQFSNSRSEMNVSTLELGDSALYLCASSLSQEETQYFGPGTRLLVL.